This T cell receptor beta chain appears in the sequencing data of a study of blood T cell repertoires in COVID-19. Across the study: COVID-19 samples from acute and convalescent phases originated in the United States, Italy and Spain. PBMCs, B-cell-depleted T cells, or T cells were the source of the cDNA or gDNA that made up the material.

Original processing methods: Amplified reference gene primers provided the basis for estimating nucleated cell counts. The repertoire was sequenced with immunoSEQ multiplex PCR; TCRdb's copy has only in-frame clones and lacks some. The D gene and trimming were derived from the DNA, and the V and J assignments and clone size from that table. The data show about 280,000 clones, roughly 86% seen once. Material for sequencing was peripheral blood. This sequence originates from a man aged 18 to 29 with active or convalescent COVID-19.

The CDR3 protein is CASSRSGTLGNEQFF. The DNA for the CDR3 is TGTGCCAGCAGTAGGAGCGGAACCCTCGGCAATGAGCAGTTCTTC. The chain joins TRBV6-5 to TRBJ2-1, with a tentative D call TRBD2 (5 bases). V lost 5 bases and J 6 bases, leaving 17 bases between the germline ends. The CDR3 sequence is 15 residues long. Germline loops: CDR1 MNHEY, CDR2 SVGAGI.